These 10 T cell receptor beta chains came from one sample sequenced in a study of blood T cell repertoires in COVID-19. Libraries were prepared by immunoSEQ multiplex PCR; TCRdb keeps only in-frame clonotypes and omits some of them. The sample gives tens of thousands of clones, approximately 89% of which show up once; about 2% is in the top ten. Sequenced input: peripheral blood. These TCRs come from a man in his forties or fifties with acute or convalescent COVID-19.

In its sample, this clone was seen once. CDR3 region: CASSEGGQVNHEQYV. CDR3 coding DNA: TGTGCCAGCAGTGAAGGAGGACAGGTTAACCACGAGCAGTACGTC. This chain connects TRBV2 to TRBJ2-7; 7 bases agree with TRBD1. Per the germline V gene, CDR1 is SNHLY and CDR2 is FYNNEI. Trimming cost V 1 base and J 5 bases; bases outside gene matches: 8. The CDR3 sequence is 15 residues long.

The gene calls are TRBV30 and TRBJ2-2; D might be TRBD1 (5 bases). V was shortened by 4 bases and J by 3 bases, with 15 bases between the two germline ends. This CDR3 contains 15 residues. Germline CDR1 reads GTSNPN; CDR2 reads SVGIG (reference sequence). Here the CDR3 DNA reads TGTGCCTGGAAGGGGCTTCCCGTGGACACCGGGGAGCTGTTTTTT. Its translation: CAWKGLPVDTGELFF.

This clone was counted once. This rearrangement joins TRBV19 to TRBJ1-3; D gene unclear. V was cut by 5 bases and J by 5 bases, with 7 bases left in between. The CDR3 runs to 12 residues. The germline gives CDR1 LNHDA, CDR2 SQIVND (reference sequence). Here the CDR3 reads CASSEHRNTIYF. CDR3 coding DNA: TGTGCCAGTAGTGAACACCGAAACACCATATATTTT.

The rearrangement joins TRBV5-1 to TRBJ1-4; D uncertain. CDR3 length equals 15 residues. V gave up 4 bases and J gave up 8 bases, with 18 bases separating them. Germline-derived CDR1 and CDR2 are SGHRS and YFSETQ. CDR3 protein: CASSTRTPGKEKLFF. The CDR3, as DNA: TGCGCCAGCAGCACGAGGACCCCGGGGAAAGAAAAACTGTTTTTT.

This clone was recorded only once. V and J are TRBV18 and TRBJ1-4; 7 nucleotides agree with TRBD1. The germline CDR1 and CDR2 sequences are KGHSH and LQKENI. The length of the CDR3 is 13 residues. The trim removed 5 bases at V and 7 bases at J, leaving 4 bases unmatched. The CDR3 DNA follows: TGTGCCAGCTCATCAGACAGGGCTGAAAAACTGTTTTTT. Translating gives CASSSDRAEKLFF.

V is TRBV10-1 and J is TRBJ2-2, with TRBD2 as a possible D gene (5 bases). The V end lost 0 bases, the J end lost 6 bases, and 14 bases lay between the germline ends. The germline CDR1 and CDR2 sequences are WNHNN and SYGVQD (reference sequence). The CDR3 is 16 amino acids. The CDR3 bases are TGCGCCAGCAGTGAGTCTCGGGGTGAAGGGCCCGGGGAGCTGTTTTTT. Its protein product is CASSESRGEGPGELFF.

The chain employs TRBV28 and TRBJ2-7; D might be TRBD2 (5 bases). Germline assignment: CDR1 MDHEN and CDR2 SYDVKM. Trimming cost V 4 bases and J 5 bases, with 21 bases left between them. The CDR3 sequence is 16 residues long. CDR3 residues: CASSSPHTIRRHEQYF. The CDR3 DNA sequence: TGTGCCAGCAGTTCCCCCCACACTATCCGGAGGCACGAGCAGTACTTC.

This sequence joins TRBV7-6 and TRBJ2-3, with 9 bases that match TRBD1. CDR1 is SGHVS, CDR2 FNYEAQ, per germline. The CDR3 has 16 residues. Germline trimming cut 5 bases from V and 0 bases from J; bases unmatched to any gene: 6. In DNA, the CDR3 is TGTGCCAGCAGCCCGACAGGGGGAGGGAGCACAGATACGCAGTATTTT. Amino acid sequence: CASSPTGGGSTDTQYF.

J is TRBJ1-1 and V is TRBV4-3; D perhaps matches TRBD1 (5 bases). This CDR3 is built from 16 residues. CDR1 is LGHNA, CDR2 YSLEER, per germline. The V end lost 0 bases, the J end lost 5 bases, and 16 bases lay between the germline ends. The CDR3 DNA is TGCGCCAGCAGCCAAGATAACTCCCTCCGGGGGACTGAAGCTTTCTTT. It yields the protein CASSQDNSLRGTEAFF.

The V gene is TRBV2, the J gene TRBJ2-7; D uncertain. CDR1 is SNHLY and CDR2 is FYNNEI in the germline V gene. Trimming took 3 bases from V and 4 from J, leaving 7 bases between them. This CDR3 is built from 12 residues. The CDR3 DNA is TGTGCCAGCAGTGATGACGGGTACGAGCAGTACGTC. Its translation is CASSDDGYEQYV.